The entry that follows covers one T cell receptor (beta chain) sequence. Antigen specificity is unknown. The use of a sample-barcoded 5' primer and a J-beta primer mix characterized a second PCR of roughly 7 to 12 cycles. TCRdb independently ran MiXCR on the 5' RACE reads; one entry per CDR3 protein. The data contain roughly 680,000 distinct CDR3 sequences, over 45% of them seen just once; the ten biggest clones take up roughly a third. PBMCs numbering at least 6.5 million were isolated per sample. This entry comes from a study of blood T cells in healthy people across ages. Notes on the study in general: Aged donors had fewer naive CD4+ cells and lower diversity than long-lived donors. The recorded TCR beta diversity per million T cells decreased in a roughly linear manner with age. The authors considered diversity estimates from one million T cells to be underestimates.

The CDR3 is 15 amino acids. Trimming left V 7 bases short and J 4 bases short, with 17 bases between. In germline, CDR1 is PRHDT, CDR2 FYEKMQ (reference sequence). The genes are TRBV13 and TRBJ2-1; D may be TRBD1 or TRBD2 (5 bases each). The source of this sequence is a woman aged 55-69 years in good health. Sequenced input: blood. The CDR3 DNA reads as TGTGCCAGCATTCCACTGGGGGAACCGTACAATGAGCAGTTCTTC. Residues: CASIPLGEPYNEQFF.